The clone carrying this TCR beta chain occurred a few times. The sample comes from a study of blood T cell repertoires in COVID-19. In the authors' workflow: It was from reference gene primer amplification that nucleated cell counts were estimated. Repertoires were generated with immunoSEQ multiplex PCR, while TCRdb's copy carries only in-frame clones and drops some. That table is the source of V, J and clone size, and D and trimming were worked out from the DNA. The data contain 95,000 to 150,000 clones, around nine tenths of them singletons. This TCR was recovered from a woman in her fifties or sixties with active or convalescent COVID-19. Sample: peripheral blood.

Here the CDR3 DNA reads TGTGCCAGTGAATCGCAGGGGTTCACTGAAGCTTTCTTT. Its translation: CASESQGFTEAFF. The chain recombines TRBV19 with TRBJ1-1, with D possibly matching TRBD1 (6 bases). Per the germline V gene, CDR1 is LNHDA and CDR2 is SQIVND (reference sequence). V was clipped by 8 bases and J by 4 bases, with 14 bases between them. This CDR3 spans 13 amino acids.